This record looks at one TCR beta chain sequence and its context. The antigen is unknown. The data are from a study of breast tumors, draining lymph nodes, adjacent tissues. Axillary draining lymph nodes of breast cancer patients supplied the node samples. Trimming stripped 1 base from V and 1 base from J, with 8 bases between. Germline V gene sequence: CDR1 MGHDK, CDR2 SYGVNS. CDR3 length: 14 amino acids. TCRdb fed the multiplex PCR reads into MiXCR, producing one record per CDR3 protein. The sample has approximately 230,000 distinct CDR3 sequences, under 40% seen once. Study-wide results and caveats: Tumors had less TCR diversity than lymph nodes, more than nontumor tissue. Data only fit, rather than demonstrated, lymph node origin of most tumor T cells.

This chain links TRBV25-1 with TRBJ2-7; D remains ambiguous. This TCR was recovered from a female donor with breast cancer. Some clones in this sample may be carry-over from other donors' samples. Input material: axillary lymph node tissue. This CDR3 is CASSESYRSYEQYF. The CDR3 nucleotides are TGTGCCAGCAGTGAATCTTACAGATCCTACGAGCAGTACTTC.